This TCR beta chain was obtained from a study of regulatory T cells in long-lasting Graves disease. Study background: Graves' patients, newly diagnosed, had taken antithyroid drugs under 3 months.

The time point was: newly diagnosed GD, antithyroid drugs for less than 3 months. Researchers made the TCR library from RNA that was extracted from PBMCs. American Thyroid Association guidelines served as the basis for diagnosing Graves' disease. The CDR3 extends over 12 amino acids. Trimming took 5 bases from V and 8 from J, leaving 12 bases between them. Looked up from germline, CDR1 is DFQATT and CDR2 is SNEGSKA (reference sequence). According to the study, TCR beta libraries were built with iRepertoire HTBI primers and CDR3-region Arm-PCR. In TCRdb, the multiplex PCR reads were re-called with MiXCR into one record per CDR3 protein. The data show around 500,000 distinct CDR3 sequences, 15% to 20% seen once. Many counts were recorded for this clonotype. The same data also went into a second study, on T cells in Graves' hyperthyroidism and ophthalmopathy. Turning to that study: The model forecast ophthalmopathy, anticipating it by a median around 6.9 months before onset.

V and J are TRBV20-1 and TRBJ1-4, with a weak D call TRBD1 (5 bases). The specimen comprised peripheral blood mononuclear cells (PBMCs), sampled at new diagnosis, from a patient treated with antithyroid drugs. The clonotype was recovered from a woman aged 40-65 years with Graves disease. CDR3 loop: CSAEGTREKLFF. CDR3 in DNA: TGCAGTGCTGAGGGGACCCGGGAAAAACTGTTTTTT.